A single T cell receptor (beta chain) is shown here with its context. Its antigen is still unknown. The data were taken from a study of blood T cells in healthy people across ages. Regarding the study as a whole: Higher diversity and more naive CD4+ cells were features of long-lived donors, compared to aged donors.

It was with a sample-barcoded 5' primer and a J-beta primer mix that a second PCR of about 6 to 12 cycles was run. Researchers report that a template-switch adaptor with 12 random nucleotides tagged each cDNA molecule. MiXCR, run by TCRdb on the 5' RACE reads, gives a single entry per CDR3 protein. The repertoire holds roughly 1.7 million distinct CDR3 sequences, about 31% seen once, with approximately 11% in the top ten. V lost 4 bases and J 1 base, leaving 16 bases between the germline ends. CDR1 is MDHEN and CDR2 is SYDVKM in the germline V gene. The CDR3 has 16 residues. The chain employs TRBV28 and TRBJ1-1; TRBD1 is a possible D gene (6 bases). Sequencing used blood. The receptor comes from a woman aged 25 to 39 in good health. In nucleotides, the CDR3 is TGTGCCAGCAGTTCCGCGGGACATCCGGGGAACACTGAAGCTTTCTTT. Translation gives CASSSAGHPGNTEAFF. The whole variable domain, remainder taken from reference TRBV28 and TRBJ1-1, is DVKVTQSSRYLVKRTGEKVFLECVQDMDHENMFWYRQDPGLGLRLIYFSYDVKMKEKGDIPEGYSVSREKKERFSLILESASTNQTSMYLCASSSAGHPGNTEAFFGQGTRLTVV.